The present TCR beta chain was sequenced within a study of shared clonotypes between healthy human individuals (dated by TCRdb to 2018 to 2020). For context, the study as a whole: A couple of women and a few men aged 18 to 49 years were included in the cohort. To estimate repertoire size and how much clonotypes are shared between individuals, the study performed deep sequencing of blood TCR repertoires from about 5 healthy adults. To increase sequencing depth and limit assay-specific biases, different laboratories used diverse techniques to prepare libraries and sequence TCR repertoires. Per donor, three plates each were used for CD4 naive and CD4 memory, two for CD8 naive, and one for CD8 memory. Per donor, leukapheresis produced somewhere between about 0.94 and 9.5 billion PBMCs.

This clone was seen just once. What this receptor recognizes is not known. The input lacks base qualities; no much larger clone sits a single base away. What the authors observed across the whole study: Because the study included a small number of donors, the genetic and exposure-history diversity represented was limited. Higher generation probabilities were observed for clonotypes shared by all four sorted-subset donors than for non-shared clonotypes. Pairwise subsampling led to the expectation that sequencing depth would affect the degree of clonotype sharing among donors. Sampling was restricted to blood, and TCR repertoires in tissues likely differ from the TCR repertoires found in blood. Even with the large sequencing depth, rarefaction of the sorted-subset datasets indicated that sequencing was incomplete. Approximately 4.8% of naive CD4, 3.5% of naive CD8, 2.3% of memory CD4, and about 0.4% of memory CD8 clonotypes were shared across several donors. Naive subsets generally had larger estimated clonotype richness than memory subsets did.

Donors were healthy HIV-negative adults with no recently reported acute infections or vaccinations. All donors were Caucasian adults living in Nashville, Tennessee, USA. Magnetic negative selection was used to enrich CD4+ T cells, after which naive cells were positively selected on CD45RA and the negative fraction became the memory subset. Blood was collected by leukapheresis, and PBMCs were isolated by Ficoll-Histopaque density gradient centrifugation and then cryopreserved in liquid nitrogen vapor phase. Analytical flow cytometry was used to check the purity and quantity of each magnetically sorted T cell population. Genomic DNA was isolated from every sorted fraction and measured by UV absorbance on a Nanodrop 2000c. Using the deep immunoSEQ assay, TCR CDR3 regions were amplified from genomic DNA by multiplex PCR. For each cell subset, the extracted genomic DNA was distributed evenly across all wells of several immunoSEQ 96-well plates, and each plate served as one replicate. For sorted subsets, each replicate PCR was loaded with approximately 200 ng genomic DNA, equivalent to approximately 33,000 T cell genomes. Purified libraries were quantified with a Qubit 3.0 fluorometer, sized on a Bioanalyzer 2100, and re-quantified with the KAPA Library Quantification kit. A separate single-read 150-cycle Illumina NextSeq 550 flow cell was used to sequence each immunoSEQ 96-well plate. The authors' analysis ran thus. The immunoSEQ output contained only junctional sequences without quality scores, so filtering could not match that applied to full-length reads. Sequences were annotated with PyIR, a Python wrapper for IgBLAST v1.9, and V/J genes and CDR3 were assigned using IMGT germline references. Reads were removed for weak V/J assignments (E-value above 1e-6), missing CDR3, stop codons, out-of-frame junctions, or ambiguous translated residues. V3J clonotypes were defined as sequences sharing the same inferred V gene, J gene, and CDR3 amino acid sequence. Percentage overlap between repertoires was computed as shared unique clonotypes divided by the size of the smaller repertoire. Three approaches were used to assess repertoire richness: RTK rarefaction, the Chao1 estimator, and Recon v2.1 estimates of unobserved clonotypes. OLGA was used to compute generation probabilities for all TCRbeta clonotypes that the gDNA method yielded from a few donors. TCRdb stores this immuneACCESS table with in-frame sequences only. Part of the clones is absent; in the studies checked, under half of the shortfall reflects unresolved V genes, and no reason is known for the rest. That table gives V, J and clone size, and the DNA gave D and trimming. The sample includes some 2,500,000 clones, with around 93% observed a single time. The ten largest clones add up to approximately 0.39% of the sample.

Sequenced material: naive CD4+ T cells from PBMCs. Explained via the paper, the cell subset or site label denotes: CD45RA+ positively selected. The TCR comes from a man between 18 and 35 years old in good health. Some clones in this sample may be carry-over from other donors' samples.

The CDR3 amino acid sequence is: CAWRYLNRSGLIDEQYF. The nucleotide sequence reads as follows: TGTGCCTGGCGATACTTAAACAGATCTGGGCTAATTGACGAGCAGTACTTC. The sequence joins TRBV30 to TRBJ2-5, with the D gene call left open. The J call may not be correct, given that the DNA end is closer to TRBJ2-7. Via the germline V gene (reference sequence), CDR1 is GTSNPN and CDR2 SVGIG. Counted from cysteine to phenylalanine, this CDR3 has 17 amino acids. The sequence is cut down to CDR3 DNA, 51 bases in frame from base 1.